The 12 T cell receptor beta chains presented below share a single source sample, sequenced in a study of blood T cell repertoires in COVID-19. The repertoire was sequenced with immunoSEQ multiplex PCR; TCRdb's copy has only in-frame clones and lacks some. In the table there are about 99,000 clones, around 82% of which are singletons. The sequenced material came from peripheral blood. The source of these receptors is a man in his fifties or sixties with acute or convalescent COVID-19.

V usage is TRBV6-4 and J usage is TRBJ2-3; D is perhaps TRBD1 (5 bases). With 2 bases removed from V and 1 base from J, the gap between germline ends came to 10 bases. There are 15 residues in the CDR3. The germline V gene has CDR1 MRHNA and CDR2 SNTAGT. The chain's CDR3 is CASSDRGLGTDTQYF. Here the CDR3 DNA reads TGTGCCAGCAGTGACAGGGGTTTGGGCACAGATACGCAGTATTTT.

V usage is TRBV19 and J usage is TRBJ2-6, with 11 bases lining up with TRBD1. Germline trimming cut 7 bases from V and 0 bases from J; bases unmatched to any gene: 11. This CDR3 comprises 19 residues. The germline CDR1 and CDR2 sequences are LNHDA and SQIVND (reference sequence). For the CDR3, the DNA is TGTGCCAGTAATATTCGTTCCGGGACAGGGGGCTCTGGGGCCAACGTCCTGACTTTC. Protein product: CASNIRSGTGGSGANVLTF.

J is TRBJ1-2 and V is TRBV3-1 (or the pseudogene TRBV3-2); the D is unclear. Trimming took 4 bases from V and 8 from J, leaving 14 bases between them. The CDR3 contains 13 residues. In germline, CDR1 is LGHDT, CDR2 YNNKEL (reference sequence). For the CDR3, the DNA is TGTGCCAGCAGCCCTCGACAAGGTTTCGGCTACACCTTC. Translation gives CASSPRQGFGYTF.

This chain links TRBV6-4 with TRBJ2-5; TRBD1 matches at 11 bases. The junction had 4 bases not matched to a gene; V was cut back by 3 bases and J by 4 bases. CDR1 and CDR2 (germline): MRHNA, SNTAGT. This CDR3 is 15 amino acids long. CDR3 amino acids: CASSETGTGGETQYF. The CDR3 bases are TGTGCCAGCAGTGAAACCGGGACAGGGGGAGAGACCCAGTACTTC.

The chain employs TRBV19 and TRBJ1-4; D perhaps matches TRBD1 (5 bases). The germline V and J ends were trimmed by 3 bases and 5 bases, with 13 bases remaining between them. Germline loops: CDR1 LNHDA, CDR2 SQIVND (reference sequence). CDR3 length equals 15 residues. In nucleotides, the CDR3 is TGTGCCAGTAGTATCACCGGGACTGAGAATGAAAAACTGTTTTTT. Translated, it gives CASSITGTENEKLFF.

The V call is TRBV5-1, the J call TRBJ2-5; 7 bases line up with TRBD1. Losses at the gene ends were 3 bases for V and 3 bases for J; bases not matched to a gene: 2. This CDR3 contains 13 residues. CDR1 is SGHRS and CDR2 is YFSETQ in the germline V gene. The DNA for the CDR3 is TGCGCCAGCAGCTCTCAGGGGGAAGAGACCCAGTACTTC. Protein sequence: CASSSQGEETQYF.

This clone occurred once. V is TRBV18 and J is TRBJ2-1; 8 nucleotides line up with TRBD1. The CDR3 length is 14 residues. The V gene's germline CDR1 is KGHSH and CDR2 LQKENI. Trimming removed 3 bases from V and 8 bases from J; junction bases left unmatched: 6. The CDR3 DNA follows: TGTGCCAGCTCACCGGGAGACAGGGGCGATGAGCAGTTCTTC. Encoded protein: CASSPGDRGDEQFF.

The CDR3 spells CASSLAITSGRALDEQFF. In DNA form, the CDR3 reads TGTGCCAGCAGCTTAGCGATAACTAGCGGGAGGGCCCTCGATGAGCAGTTCTTC. The V gene is TRBV7-2, the J gene TRBJ2-1, with 13 bases aligning to TRBD2. This CDR3 is built from 18 residues. CDR1 is SGHTA and CDR2 is FQGNSA in the germline V gene. The trim removed 0 bases at V and 8 bases at J, leaving 10 bases unmatched.

The rearrangement joins TRBV3-1 (or the pseudogene TRBV3-2) to TRBJ1-2; D ambiguous. The CDR3 has 14 residues. Germline-derived CDR1 and CDR2 are LGHDT and YNNKEL (reference sequence). The V end lost 0 bases, the J end lost 4 bases, and 9 bases lay between the germline ends. Written as DNA, the CDR3 is TGTGCCAGCAGCCAAGATTCCGCGTCCTATGGCTACACCTTC. Its protein is CASSQDSASYGYTF.

V and J are TRBV5-1 and TRBJ2-7; 10 bases fit TRBD2. The CDR3 runs 14 residues. Trimming cost V 4 bases and J 5 bases; bases outside gene matches: 6. CDR1 is SGHRS and CDR2 is YFSETQ in the germline V gene. The CDR3 region has the DNA TGCGCCAGCAGCGACTCTAGCGGGAGCAACGAGCAGTACTTC. Amino acids: CASSDSSGSNEQYF.

V gene TRBV7-6 combines with J gene TRBJ1-6; D perhaps matches TRBD1 (5 bases). Trimming took off 1 base at V and 7 bases at J, with 11 bases between the two ends. The length of the CDR3 is 15 residues. Germline CDR1 reads SGHVS; CDR2 reads FNYEAQ. CDR3 region: CASSLGAGLNSPLHF. As DNA, the CDR3 is TGTGCCAGCAGCTTAGGTGCAGGGTTGAATTCACCCCTCCACTTT.

This chain connects TRBV27 to TRBJ1-1; possible D gene TRBD1, 6 bases. CDR3 length equals 15 residues. The V gene's germline CDR1 is MNHEY and CDR2 SMNVEV (reference sequence). V dropped 6 bases and J dropped 7 bases, with 21 bases sitting between them. Here the CDR3 reads CASSQARQAIGEAFF. The CDR3 DNA sequence: TGTGCCAGCAGCCAAGCCCGACAGGCGATCGGTGAAGCTTTCTTT.